This T cell receptor (beta chain) was recorded in a study of T-cell memory formation after mild COVID-19. TCRdb ran MiXCR on the 5' RACE reads and lists one entry per CDR3 protein. There are 200,000 to 300,000 distinct CDR3 sequences in the sample; roughly 17% occur only once, and around a fifth lies in the top ten. The germline CDR1 and CDR2 sequences are SGHRS and YFSETQ. This CDR3 is 14 amino acids long. The germline V and J ends were trimmed by 2 bases and 7 bases, with 10 bases remaining between them. Study conclusions and caveats: Still unconfirmed is whether the second-wave clones peaking on day 37 recognized SARS-CoV-2.

This clonotype has a handful of counts. Antigen specificity is unknown. The sequence was obtained from a man between 18 and 35 years old who had mild COVID-19 (a few samples of this study predate the infection). Cell type and time point are not known. The sequenced sample consisted of PBMCs or a T cell subset sorted from them (not recorded which). This chain connects TRBV5-1 to TRBJ1-6; D is perhaps TRBD1 (5 bases). The CDR3: CASSLGRGNSPLHF. CDR3 in DNA: TGCGCCAGCAGCTTAGGCCGGGGGAATTCACCCCTCCACTTT.